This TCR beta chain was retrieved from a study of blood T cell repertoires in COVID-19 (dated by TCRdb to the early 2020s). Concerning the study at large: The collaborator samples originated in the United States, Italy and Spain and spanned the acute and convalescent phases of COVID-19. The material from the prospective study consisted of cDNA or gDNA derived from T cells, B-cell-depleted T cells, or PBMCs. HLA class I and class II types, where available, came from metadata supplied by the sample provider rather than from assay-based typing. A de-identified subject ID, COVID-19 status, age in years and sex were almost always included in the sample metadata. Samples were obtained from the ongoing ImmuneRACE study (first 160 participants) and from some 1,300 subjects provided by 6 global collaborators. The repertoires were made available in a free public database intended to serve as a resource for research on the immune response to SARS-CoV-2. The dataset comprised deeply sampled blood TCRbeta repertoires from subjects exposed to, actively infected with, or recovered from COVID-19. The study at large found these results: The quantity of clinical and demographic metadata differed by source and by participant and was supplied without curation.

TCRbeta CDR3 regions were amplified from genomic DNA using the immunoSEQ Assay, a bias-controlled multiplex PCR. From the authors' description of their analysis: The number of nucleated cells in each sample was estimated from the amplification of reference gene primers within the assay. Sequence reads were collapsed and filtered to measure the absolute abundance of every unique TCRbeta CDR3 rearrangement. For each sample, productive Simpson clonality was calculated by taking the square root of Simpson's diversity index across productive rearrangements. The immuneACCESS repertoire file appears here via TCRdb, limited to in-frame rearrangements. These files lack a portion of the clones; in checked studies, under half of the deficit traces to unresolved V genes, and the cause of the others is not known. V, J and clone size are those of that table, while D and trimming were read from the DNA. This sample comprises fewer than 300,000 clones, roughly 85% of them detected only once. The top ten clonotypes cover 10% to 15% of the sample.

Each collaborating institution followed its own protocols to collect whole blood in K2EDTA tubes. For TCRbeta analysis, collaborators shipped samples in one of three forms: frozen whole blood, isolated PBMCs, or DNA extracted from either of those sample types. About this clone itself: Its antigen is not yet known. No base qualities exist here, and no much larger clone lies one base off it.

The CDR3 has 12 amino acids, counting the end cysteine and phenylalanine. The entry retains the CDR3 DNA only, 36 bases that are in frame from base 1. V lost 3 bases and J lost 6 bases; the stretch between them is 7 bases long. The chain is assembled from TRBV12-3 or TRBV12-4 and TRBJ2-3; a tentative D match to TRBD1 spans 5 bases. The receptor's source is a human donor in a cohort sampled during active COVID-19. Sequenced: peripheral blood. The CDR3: CASSLWGDTQYF. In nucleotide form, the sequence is TGTGCCAGCAGTTTGTGGGGCGATACGCAGTATTTT.